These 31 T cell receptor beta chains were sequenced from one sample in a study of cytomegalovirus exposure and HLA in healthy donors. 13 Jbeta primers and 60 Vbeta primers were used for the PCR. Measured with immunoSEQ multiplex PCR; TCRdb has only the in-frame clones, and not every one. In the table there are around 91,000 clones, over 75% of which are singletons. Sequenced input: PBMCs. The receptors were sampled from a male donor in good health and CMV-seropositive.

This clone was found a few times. CDR3 DNA sequence: TGTGCCAGTAGTAGGCCGGGACTACGGGACGAGCAGTACTTC. Protein: CASSRPGLRDEQYF. The chain carries TRBV19 and TRBJ2-7; TRBD2 matches at 7 bases. The CDR3 totals 14 residues. Trimming removed 4 bases from V and 5 bases from J; junction bases left unmatched: 8. Per the germline V gene, CDR1 is LNHDA and CDR2 is SQIVND (reference sequence).

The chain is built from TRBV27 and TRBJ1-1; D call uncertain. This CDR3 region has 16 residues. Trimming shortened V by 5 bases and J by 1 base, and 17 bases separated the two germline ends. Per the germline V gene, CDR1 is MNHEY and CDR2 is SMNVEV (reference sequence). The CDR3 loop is CASSASHGDTNTEAFF. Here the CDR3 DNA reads TGTGCCAGCAGTGCATCCCATGGAGATACGAACACTGAAGCTTTCTTT.

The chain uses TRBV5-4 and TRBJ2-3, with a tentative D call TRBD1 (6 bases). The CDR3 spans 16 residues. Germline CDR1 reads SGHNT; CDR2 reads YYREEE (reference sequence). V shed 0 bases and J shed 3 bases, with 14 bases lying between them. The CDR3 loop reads CASSLAGTSRTDTQYF. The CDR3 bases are TGTGCCAGCAGCTTGGCCGGGACAAGCAGGACAGATACGCAGTATTTT. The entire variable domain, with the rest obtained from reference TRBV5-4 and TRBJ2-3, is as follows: ETGVTQSPTHLIKTRGQQVTLRCSSQSGHNTVSWYQQALGQGPQFIFQYYREEENGRGNFPPRFSGLQFPNYSSELNVNALELDDSALYLCASSLAGTSRTDTQYFGPGTRLTVL.

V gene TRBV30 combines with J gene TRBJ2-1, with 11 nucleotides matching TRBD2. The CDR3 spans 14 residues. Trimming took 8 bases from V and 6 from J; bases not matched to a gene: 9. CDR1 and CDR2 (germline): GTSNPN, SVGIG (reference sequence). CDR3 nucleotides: TGTGCCCGGGATAGCGGGGGGGCCAGCAATGAGCAGTTCTTC. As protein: CARDSGGASNEQFF.

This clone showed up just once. The CDR3 region is CASSLGGPNTEAFF. CDR3 nucleotide sequence: TGTGCCAGCAGCTTAGGAGGGCCGAACACTGAAGCTTTCTTT. The chain uses TRBV11-3 and TRBJ1-1, with D unclear. Germline-derived CDR1 and CDR2 are SGHNT and YENEEA. The length of the CDR3 is 14 residues. V lost 1 base to trimming and J lost 1 base, with 7 bases between them.

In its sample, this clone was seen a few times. CDR3 sequence reads: CSARLATQKETQYF. The CDR3, as DNA: TGCAGCGCGCGACTAGCGACACAAAAAGAGACCCAGTACTTC. The chain recombines TRBV29-1 with TRBJ2-5, with TRBD2 matching over 8 bases. After removal of 7 bases from V and 3 bases from J, the junction contained 10 bases not matched to a gene. The CDR3 is 14 residues long. Germline values: CDR1 SQVTM, CDR2 ANQGSEA.

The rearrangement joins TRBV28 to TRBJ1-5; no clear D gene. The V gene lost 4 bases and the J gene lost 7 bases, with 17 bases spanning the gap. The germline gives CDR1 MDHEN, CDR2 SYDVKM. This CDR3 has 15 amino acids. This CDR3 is CASSSRLSNRQPQHF. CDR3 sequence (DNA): TGTGCCAGCAGTTCCCGCCTGAGTAACCGGCAGCCCCAGCATTTT.

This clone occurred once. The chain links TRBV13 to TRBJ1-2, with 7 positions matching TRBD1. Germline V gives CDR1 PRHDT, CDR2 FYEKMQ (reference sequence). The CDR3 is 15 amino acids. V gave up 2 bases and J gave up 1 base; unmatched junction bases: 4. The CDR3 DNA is TGTGCCAGCAGCTTAAGGACAGGTTTTAACTATGGCTACACCTTC. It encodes CASSLRTGFNYGYTF.

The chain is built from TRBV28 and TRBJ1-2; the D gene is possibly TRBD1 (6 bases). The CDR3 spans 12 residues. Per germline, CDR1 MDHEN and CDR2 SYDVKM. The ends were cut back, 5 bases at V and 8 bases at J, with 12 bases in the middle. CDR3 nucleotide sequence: TGTGCCAGCAGTACAGGGTCGGGCGGCTACACCTTC. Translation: CASSTGSGGYTF.

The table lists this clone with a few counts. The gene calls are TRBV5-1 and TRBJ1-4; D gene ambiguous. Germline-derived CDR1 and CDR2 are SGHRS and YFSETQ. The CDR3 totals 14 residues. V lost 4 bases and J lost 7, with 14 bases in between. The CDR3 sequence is CASSPGRKSEKLFF. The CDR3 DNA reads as TGCGCCAGCAGCCCAGGCAGGAAGAGTGAAAAACTGTTTTTT. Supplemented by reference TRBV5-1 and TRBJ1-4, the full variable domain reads KAGVTQTPRYLIKTRGQQVTLSCSPISGHRSVSWYQQTPGQGLQFLFEYFSETQRNKGNFPGRFSGRQFSNSRSEMNVSTLELGDSALYLCASSPGRKSEKLFFGSGTQLSVL.

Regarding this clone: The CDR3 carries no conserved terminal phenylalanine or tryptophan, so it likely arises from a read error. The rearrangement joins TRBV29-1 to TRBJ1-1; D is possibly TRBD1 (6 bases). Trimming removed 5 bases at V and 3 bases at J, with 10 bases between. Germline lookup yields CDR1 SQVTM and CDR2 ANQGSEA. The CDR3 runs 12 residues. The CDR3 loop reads CSVREGDTEAFV. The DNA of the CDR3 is TGCAGCGTTCGTGAGGGGGACACTGAAGCTTTCGTT.

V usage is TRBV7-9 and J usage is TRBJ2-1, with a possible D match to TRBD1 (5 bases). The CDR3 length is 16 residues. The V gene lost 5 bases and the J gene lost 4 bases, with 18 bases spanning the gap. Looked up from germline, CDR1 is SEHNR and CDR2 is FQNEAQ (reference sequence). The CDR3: CASSPALRQTYNEQFF. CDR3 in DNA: TGTGCCAGCAGCCCCGCCCTCCGACAGACTTACAATGAGCAGTTCTTC.

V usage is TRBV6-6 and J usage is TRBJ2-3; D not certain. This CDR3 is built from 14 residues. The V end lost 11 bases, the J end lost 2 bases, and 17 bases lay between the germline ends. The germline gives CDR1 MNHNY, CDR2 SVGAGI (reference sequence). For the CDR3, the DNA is TGTGCCTCCCAAAAGACACAATACACAGATACGCAGTATTTT. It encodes CASQKTQYTDTQYF.

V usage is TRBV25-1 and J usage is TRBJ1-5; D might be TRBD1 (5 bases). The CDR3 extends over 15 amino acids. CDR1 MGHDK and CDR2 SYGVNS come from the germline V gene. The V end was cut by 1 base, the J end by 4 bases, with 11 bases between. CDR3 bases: TGTGCCAGCAGTGAATCCCAGGGATTAAATCAGCCCCAGCATTTT. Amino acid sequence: CASSESQGLNQPQHF.

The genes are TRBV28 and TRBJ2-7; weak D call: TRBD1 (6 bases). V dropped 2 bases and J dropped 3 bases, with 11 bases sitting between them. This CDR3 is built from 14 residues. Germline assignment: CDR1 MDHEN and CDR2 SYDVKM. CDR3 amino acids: CASSLGGRNYEQYF. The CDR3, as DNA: TGTGCCAGCAGTTTAGGGGGCAGGAACTACGAGCAGTACTTC.

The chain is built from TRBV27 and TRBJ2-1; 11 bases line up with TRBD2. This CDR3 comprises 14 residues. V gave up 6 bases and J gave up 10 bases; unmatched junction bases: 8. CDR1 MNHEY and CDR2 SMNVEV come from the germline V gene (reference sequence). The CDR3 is CASRLAGADWEQFF. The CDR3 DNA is TGTGCCAGCAGACTAGCGGGAGCTGATTGGGAGCAGTTCTTC.

In DNA form, the CDR3 reads TGTGCCAGTAGTGATAACCGGGACAGGGGCAACGAGCAGTACTTC. It specifies CASSDNRDRGNEQYF. The J gene is TRBJ2-7, the V gene TRBV19, with 10 bases that match TRBD1. This CDR3 has 15 residues. The germline V gene encodes CDR1 LNHDA and CDR2 SQIVND (reference sequence). V lost 5 bases, J lost 5 bases, and 9 bases stayed unmatched.

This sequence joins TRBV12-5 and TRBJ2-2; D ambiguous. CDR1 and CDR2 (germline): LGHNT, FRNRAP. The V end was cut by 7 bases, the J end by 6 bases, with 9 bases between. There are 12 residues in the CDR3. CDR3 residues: CASALGAGELFF. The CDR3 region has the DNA TGTGCTAGTGCCCTAGGAGCCGGGGAGCTGTTTTTT.

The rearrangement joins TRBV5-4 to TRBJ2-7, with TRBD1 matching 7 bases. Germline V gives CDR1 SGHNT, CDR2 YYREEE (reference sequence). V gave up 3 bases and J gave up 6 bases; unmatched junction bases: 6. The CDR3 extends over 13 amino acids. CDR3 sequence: CASSWDSALEQYF. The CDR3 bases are TGTGCCAGCAGCTGGGACAGCGCCCTCGAGCAGTACTTC. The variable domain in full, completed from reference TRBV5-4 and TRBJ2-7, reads ETGVTQSPTHLIKTRGQQVTLRCSSQSGHNTVSWYQQALGQGPQFIFQYYREEENGRGNFPPRFSGLQFPNYSSELNVNALELDDSALYLCASSWDSALEQYFGPGTRLTVT.

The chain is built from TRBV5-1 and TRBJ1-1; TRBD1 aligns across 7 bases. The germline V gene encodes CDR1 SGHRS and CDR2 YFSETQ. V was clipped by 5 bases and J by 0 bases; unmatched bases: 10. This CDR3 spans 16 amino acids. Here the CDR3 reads CASRHGQASMNTEAFF. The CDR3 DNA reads TGCGCCAGCAGGCATGGACAGGCCTCCATGAACACTGAAGCTTTCTTT.

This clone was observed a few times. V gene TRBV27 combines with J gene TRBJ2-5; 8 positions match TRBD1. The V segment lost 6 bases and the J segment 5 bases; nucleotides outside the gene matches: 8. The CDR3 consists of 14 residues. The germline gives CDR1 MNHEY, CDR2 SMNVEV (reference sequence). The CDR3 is CASRISGGAETQYF. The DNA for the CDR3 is TGTGCCAGCAGGATTTCAGGGGGCGCTGAGACCCAGTACTTC.

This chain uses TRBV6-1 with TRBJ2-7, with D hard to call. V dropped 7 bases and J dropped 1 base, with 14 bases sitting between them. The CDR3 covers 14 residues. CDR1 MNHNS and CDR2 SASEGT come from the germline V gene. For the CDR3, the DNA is TGTGCCAGCACTGGTGGCAGGTATTCCTACGAGCAGTACTTC. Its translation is CASTGGRYSYEQYF.

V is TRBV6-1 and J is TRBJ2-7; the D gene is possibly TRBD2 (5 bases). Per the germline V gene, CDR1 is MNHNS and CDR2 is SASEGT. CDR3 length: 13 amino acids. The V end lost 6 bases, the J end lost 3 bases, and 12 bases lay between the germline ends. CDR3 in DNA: TGTGCCAGCAGGTACGGACTGAACTACGAGCAGTACTTC. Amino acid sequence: CASRYGLNYEQYF.

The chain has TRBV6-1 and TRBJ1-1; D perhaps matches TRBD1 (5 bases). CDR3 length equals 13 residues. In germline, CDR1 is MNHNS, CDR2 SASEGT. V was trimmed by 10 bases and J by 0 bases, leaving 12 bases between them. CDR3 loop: CATPTAMNTEAFF. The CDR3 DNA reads TGTGCCACCCCGACAGCAATGAACACTGAAGCTTTCTTT.

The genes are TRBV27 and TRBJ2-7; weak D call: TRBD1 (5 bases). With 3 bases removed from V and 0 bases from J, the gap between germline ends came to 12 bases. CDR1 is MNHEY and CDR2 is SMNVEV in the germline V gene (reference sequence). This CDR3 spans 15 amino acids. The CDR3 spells CASSLGRASSYEQYF. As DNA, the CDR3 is TGTGCCAGCAGTTTGGGCAGGGCTAGCTCCTACGAGCAGTACTTC.

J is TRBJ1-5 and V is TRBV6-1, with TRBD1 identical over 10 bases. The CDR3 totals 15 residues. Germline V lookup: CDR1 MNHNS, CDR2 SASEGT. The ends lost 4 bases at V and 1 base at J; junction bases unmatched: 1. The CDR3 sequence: CASSVDRGSNQPQHF. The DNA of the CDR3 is TGTGCCAGCAGTGTGGACAGGGGGAGCAATCAGCCCCAGCATTTT.

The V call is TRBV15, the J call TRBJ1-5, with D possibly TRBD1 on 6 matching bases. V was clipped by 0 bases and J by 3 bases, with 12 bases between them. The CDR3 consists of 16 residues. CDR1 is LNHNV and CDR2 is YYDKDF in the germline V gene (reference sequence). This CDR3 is CATSRDRTANNQPQHF. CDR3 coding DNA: TGTGCCACCAGCAGAGATCGGACAGCCAACAATCAGCCCCAGCATTTT.

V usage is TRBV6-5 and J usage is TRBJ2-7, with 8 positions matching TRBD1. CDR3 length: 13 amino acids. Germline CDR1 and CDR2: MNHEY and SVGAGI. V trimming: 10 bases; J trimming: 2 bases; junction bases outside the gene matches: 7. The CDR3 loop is CATFRDRTYEQYF. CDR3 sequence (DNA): TGTGCCACCTTCCGGGACAGGACCTACGAGCAGTACTTC.

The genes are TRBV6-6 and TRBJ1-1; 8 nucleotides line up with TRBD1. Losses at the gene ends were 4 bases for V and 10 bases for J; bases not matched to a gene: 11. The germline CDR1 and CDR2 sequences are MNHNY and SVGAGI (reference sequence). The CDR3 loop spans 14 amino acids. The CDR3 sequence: CASSSQGATLGAFF. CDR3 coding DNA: TGTGCCAGCAGTTCCCAGGGGGCCACTCTGGGAGCTTTCTTT.

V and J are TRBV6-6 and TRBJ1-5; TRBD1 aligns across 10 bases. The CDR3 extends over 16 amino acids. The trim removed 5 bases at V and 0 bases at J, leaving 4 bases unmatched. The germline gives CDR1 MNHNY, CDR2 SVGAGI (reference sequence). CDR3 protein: CASSRRQGASNQPQHF. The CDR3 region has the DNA TGTGCCAGCAGTAGACGACAGGGGGCTAGCAATCAGCCCCAGCATTTT.

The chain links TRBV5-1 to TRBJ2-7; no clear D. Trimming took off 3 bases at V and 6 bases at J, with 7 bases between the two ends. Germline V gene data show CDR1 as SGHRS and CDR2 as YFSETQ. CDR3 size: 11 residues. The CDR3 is CASSSLGEQYF. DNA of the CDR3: TGCGCCAGCAGCTCCCTAGGCGAGCAGTACTTC.